The 18 T cell receptor beta chains below were found in one sample sequenced in a study of T cells expressing NK-cell markers. From the 5' RACE reads, TCRdb lists one entry per CDR3 protein and no DNA. The listing records some 410,000 distinct CDR3 sequences. Sequencing was performed on blood T cells: a sorted CD56 or NKG2C T cell subset, CD4+ or CD8+ T cells, or bulk PBMC T cells (not recorded which). All receptors derive from a woman aged 18 to 75 in good health.

The J gene is TRBJ1-1, the V gene TRBV29-1. Germline CDR1 is SQVTM and CDR2 is ANQGSEA. This CDR3 comprises 11 residues. The CDR3 sequence: CSVEFGTEAFF. Drawing the rest from reference TRBV29-1 and TRBJ1-1, the complete variable domain is SAVISQKPSRDICQRGTSLTIQCQVDSQVTMMFWYRQQPGQSLTLIATANQGSEATYESGFVIDKFPISRPNLTFSTLTVSNMSPEDSSIYLCSVEFGTEAFFGQGTRLTVV.

The rearrangement joins TRBV3-1 to TRBJ1-1; checking the TCRdb D call of TRBD1 is not possible without DNA. This CDR3 comprises 13 residues. Looked up from germline, CDR1 is LGHDT and CDR2 is YNNKEL (reference sequence). The CDR3 is CASSWDGNTEAFF.

The rearrangement links TRBV20-1 to TRBJ2-1. Germline CDR1 DFQATT, CDR2 SNEGSKA (reference sequence). The CDR3 sequence is 13 residues long. The CDR3 protein is CSARVVNYNEQFF.

The V call is TRBV9, the J call TRBJ2-1; TCRdb outputs TRBD2, but without DNA this stays unchecked. The CDR3 length is 16 residues. The germline V gene encodes CDR1 SGDLS and CDR2 YYNGEE. The CDR3 here is CASSANLAGAYNEQFF.

The chain is built from TRBV12-3 or TRBV12-4 and TRBJ2-5; TCRdb picks TRBD1, but there is no DNA to check that call. This CDR3 contains 14 residues. The CDR3 loop is CASSGDRGRETQYF.

CDR3 in amino acids: CASSLVGIAGVSYNEQFF. The chain combines TRBV27 with TRBJ2-1; there is no DNA to check the TCRdb D call of TRBD2. The CDR3 loop spans 18 amino acids. CDR1 MNHEY and CDR2 SMNVEV come from the germline V gene (reference sequence).

This rearrangement joins TRBV12-3 or TRBV12-4 to TRBJ2-1; no DNA is available, so the TRBD2 call from TCRdb remains unchecked. The CDR3 runs to 14 residues. This CDR3 reads CASSAGLAVNEQFF.

The chain carries TRBV24-1 and TRBJ2-7; TCRdb designates TRBD2, a call that cannot be tested without DNA. This CDR3 is built from 14 residues. From germline, CDR1 is KGHDR and CDR2 SFDVKD. CDR3 residues: CATSDSGTSSEQYF.

The chain carries TRBV5-4 and TRBJ2-5. Germline V gene sequence: CDR1 SGHNT, CDR2 YYREEE (reference sequence). CDR3 length: 13 amino acids. The CDR3 loop is CASSLPAQETQYF.

This rearrangement joins TRBV20-1 to TRBJ1-4; TCRdb picks TRBD1, but there is no DNA to check that call. CDR3 length equals 15 residues. Germline V CDR1 and CDR2: DFQATT, SNEGSKA (reference sequence). The CDR3 loop is CSAPPWGTGGEKLFF.

The V and J genes are TRBV20-1 and TRBJ2-1; TCRdb designates TRBD1, a call that cannot be tested without DNA. This CDR3 has 13 amino acids. In germline, CDR1 is DFQATT, CDR2 SNEGSKA (reference sequence). Here the CDR3 reads CSARGSPGDEQFF.

The genes are TRBV3-1 and TRBJ2-3; TCRdb outputs TRBD1, but without DNA this stays unchecked. The germline V gene encodes CDR1 LGHDT and CDR2 YNNKEL (reference sequence). This CDR3 comprises 16 residues. CDR3 protein: CASSPYQQGGTDTQYF.

This CDR3 reads CASRATGTAGYEQYF. The V gene is TRBV2, the J gene TRBJ2-7; the TCRdb call, TRBD1, lacks DNA for checking. Looked up from germline, CDR1 is SNHLY and CDR2 is FYNNEI. This CDR3 has 15 amino acids.

This rearrangement joins TRBV5-4 to TRBJ2-1. CDR1 is SGHNT and CDR2 is YYREEE in the germline V gene (reference sequence). The CDR3 sequence is 16 residues long. The CDR3 is CASSQKSGSSYNEQFF. The full variable domain, completed using reference TRBV5-4 and TRBJ2-1, is ETGVTQSPTHLIKTRGQQVTLRCSSQSGHNTVSWYQQALGQGPQFIFQYYREEENGRGNFPPRFSGLQFPNYSSELNVNALELDDSALYLCASSQKSGSSYNEQFFGPGTRLTVL.

The chain uses TRBV9 and TRBJ2-1; TCRdb outputs TRBD1, but without DNA this stays unchecked. Germline CDR1 SGDLS, CDR2 YYNGEE. The CDR3 contains 15 residues. Here the CDR3 reads CASSVVGASYNEQFF.

The J gene is TRBJ1-1, the V gene TRBV6-1; without DNA, the TCRdb call of TRBD1 cannot be checked. CDR1 is MNHNS, CDR2 SASEGT, per germline. This CDR3 region has 16 residues. The CDR3 protein is CETARAPGGQNTEAFF.

The chain carries TRBV20-1 and TRBJ2-7; TCRdb's D gene call, TRBD2, goes unchecked for lack of DNA. CDR1 DFQATT and CDR2 SNEGSKA come from the germline V gene (reference sequence). The CDR3 extends over 18 amino acids. CDR3 residues: CSARDSTSGRRPLGEQYF.

The chain couples TRBV10-1 to TRBJ2-3; the TCRdb call, TRBD2, lacks DNA for checking. Germline V gene sequence: CDR1 WNHNN, CDR2 SYGVQD (reference sequence). The CDR3 length is 16 residues. The CDR3 loop is CASKTLSGTNTDTQYF.